This T cell receptor (beta chain) appears in the sequencing data of a study of identifying expanded T cells in peripheral blood. The study, taken as a whole, reports: Clone count variance between roughly 2-week samples rose with total template count. Differentially abundant clones: roughly 1.3 between replicates, around 16 at roughly 2 weeks, over 18 at four.

Here immunoSEQ multiplex PCR was the method, and the copy in TCRdb shows in-frame clones only, minus some. Here the sample spans about 100,000 clones, about 90% being singletons. Only a few counts were recorded for this clone. Its cognate antigen is unknown. Sequenced: blood. The sequence was collected from a person aged 18 to 70 in good health.

The CDR3 here is CAWSFTGGNTIYF. CDR3 nucleotide sequence: TGTGCCTGGAGTTTCACAGGAGGAAACACCATATATTTT. The J gene is TRBJ1-3, the V gene TRBV30; possible D gene TRBD1, 5 bases. The V gene's germline CDR1 is GTSNPN and CDR2 SVGIG (reference sequence). V was trimmed by 2 bases and J by 4 bases, leaving 9 bases between them. The CDR3 contains 13 residues. The full variable domain, its missing parts supplied by reference TRBV30 and TRBJ1-3, is SQTIHQWPATLVQPVGSPLSLECTVEGTSNPNLYWYRQAAGRGLQLLFYSVGIGQISSEVPQNLSASRPQDRQFILSSKKLLLSDSGFYLCAWSFTGGNTIYFGEGSWLTVV.